This TCR beta chain is from a study of blood T cells in healthy people across ages. Comments on this clonotype: Its target is not known.

The authors ran a second PCR of about 6 to 11 cycles using a sample-barcoded 5' primer and a J-beta primer mix. TCRdb reanalysed the 5' RACE reads using MiXCR and keeps one entry per CDR3 protein. The repertoire holds around 1,800,000 distinct CDR3 sequences, with 39% as singletons. Trimming removed 7 bases from V and 6 bases from J; junction bases left unmatched: 6. Germline-derived CDR1 and CDR2 are KGHDR and SFDVKD. The CDR3 contains 14 residues. Study results and limitations: Correlation between TCR beta diversity and naive T cell percentage was strong.

This receptor was identified in a human donor in good health. The sample was blood. The chain couples TRBV24-1 to TRBJ1-5, with 9 nucleotides matching TRBD1. The CDR3 bases are TGTGCCACCAGCGGGACAGGGCAGGGTCAGCCCCAGCATTTT. This sequence encodes CATSGTGQGQPQHF.